The 7 T cell receptor beta chains reported below all come from one sample, sequenced in a study of T cell responses to AZD1222 COVID-19 vaccine (dated by TCRdb to about 2021). The library was made by the immunoSEQ multiplex PCR assay. Sourced from immuneACCESS, this table was stored by TCRdb with only in-frame sequences that have V and J called. A share of the clones is absent; for the studies checked, an unresolved V gene accounts for under half, and the remainder has no known explanation. The sample table contains approximately 180,000 clones; only one count was recorded for 90% to 95% of them. The biggest ten clones account for around 0.98% of the sample. In light of the paper, this sample's time point label describes: about 28 days (+/-7) after the second vaccine dose. In light of the paper, this sample's treatment or condition label describes: meningococcal conjugate vaccine given as trial control.

The sequencing used peripheral blood, collected 28 days after the second dose of the MenACWY control vaccine. The origin of the receptors is an adult who received the MenACWY meningococcal vaccine as a control.

On this clone: This same CDR3 is encoded by further DNA sequences in the sample. The rearrangement uses TRBV7-2 and TRBJ2-5; TRBD1 matches at 8 bases. V lost 1 base, J lost 5 bases, and 3 bases stayed unmatched. Germline V CDR1 and CDR2: SGHTA, FQGNSA. CDR3 size: 14 residues. The CDR3 reads CASSLGQGSETQYF. CDR3 nucleotides: TGTGCCAGCAGCTTAGGACAGGGGAGCGAGACCCAGTACTTC.

The rearrangement uses TRBV25-1 and TRBJ1-1; perhaps TRBD1 as D (5 bases). Trimming shortened V by 6 bases and J by 8 bases, and 19 bases separated the two germline ends. The CDR3 consists of 14 residues. Germline CDR1 MGHDK, CDR2 SYGVNS. In DNA, the CDR3 is TGTGCCAGCAGCGATTTATCAGGGACCGCCGAAGCTTTCTTT. Amino acids: CASSDLSGTAEAFF.

This chain uses TRBV25-1 with TRBJ1-1; D ambiguous. This CDR3 spans 14 amino acids. Germline V gene sequence: CDR1 MGHDK, CDR2 SYGVNS. Trimming stripped 0 bases from V and 10 bases from J, with 15 bases between. As DNA, the CDR3 is TGTGCCAGCAGTGAATATCACAGCATGGAGGGAGCTTTCTTT. It specifies CASSEYHSMEGAFF. Together with reference TRBV25-1 and TRBJ1-1, the CDR3 gives the full variable domain: EADIYQTPRYLVIGTGKKITLECSQTMGHDKMYWYQQDPGMELHLIHYSYGVNSTEKGDLSSESTVSRIRTEHFPLTLESARPSHTSQYLCASSEYHSMEGAFFGQGTRLTVV.

The chain carries TRBV19 and TRBJ2-5; 9 nucleotides match TRBD2. V shed 5 bases, J shed 3 bases, and the junction held 7 bases outside the gene matches. The V gene's germline CDR1 is LNHDA and CDR2 SQIVND (reference sequence). The CDR3 totals 15 residues. The CDR3 sequence: CASSDARGGKETQYF. The CDR3 nucleotides read TGTGCCAGTAGTGATGCGCGGGGGGGTAAAGAGACCCAGTACTTC.

The J gene is TRBJ1-6, the V gene TRBV5-4; possibly TRBD1 for D (6 bases). CDR1 SGHNT and CDR2 YYREEE come from the germline V gene (reference sequence). With 6 bases removed from V and 7 bases from J, the gap between germline ends came to 17 bases. This CDR3 spans 15 amino acids. CDR3: CASNQGGILNSPLHF. DNA for the CDR3: TGTGCCAGCAACCAAGGGGGGATTCTGAATTCACCCCTCCACTTT.

The V and J genes are TRBV4-1 and TRBJ2-5, with 8 nucleotides matching TRBD1. From germline, CDR1 is MGHRA and CDR2 YSYEKL. Losses at the gene ends were 4 bases for V and 5 bases for J; bases not matched to a gene: 9. The CDR3 covers 15 residues. This chain's CDR3 is CASSRPQGAYETQYF. The CDR3 DNA reads as TGCGCCAGCAGCCGGCCTCAGGGGGCTTATGAGACCCAGTACTTC.

The chain employs TRBV25-1 and TRBJ1-1; D might be TRBD1 (6 bases). The germline gives CDR1 MGHDK, CDR2 SYGVNS. The CDR3 is made up of 13 amino acids. V lost 0 bases, J lost 9 bases, and 11 bases lay in between. The CDR3 reads CASSEYVQGKAFF. The CDR3 DNA sequence: TGTGCCAGCAGTGAATATGTACAGGGAAAAGCTTTCTTT.